The clone carrying this T cell receptor (beta chain) was observed a single time. This entry comes from a study of CD8+CD57+ T cells in acquired aplastic anemia. Patients who underwent sequencing had shown CD8+CD57+ cell expansion by flow cytometry. The CDR3 totals 15 residues. CDR1 is LNHNV and CDR2 is YYDKDF in the germline V gene (reference sequence). V lost 1 base to trimming and J lost 0 bases, with 8 bases between them. TCR beta VDJ and CDR3 profiles were obtained from a genomic DNA template. A single record per CDR3 protein comes from TCRdb applying MiXCR to the reads. The data contain just over 40,000 distinct CDR3 sequences, roughly 69% of them seen just once; the ten biggest clones take up roughly three fifths.

V gene TRBV15 combines with J gene TRBJ2-3; perhaps TRBD2 as D (5 bases). This clonotype was sampled from a human donor with aplastic anemia. Material for sequencing was sorted CD4+, CD8+, or CD8+CD57+ T cells (not recorded which) from PBMCs. The CDR3 nucleotides read TGTGCCACCAGCAGAGTGGACTCTAGCACAGATACGCAGTATTTT. It encodes CATSRVDSSTDTQYF.